The 32 T cell receptor beta chains in this list originate from one sample, sequenced in a study of control samples from healthy donors and cancer patients. Profiling relied on immunoSEQ multiplex PCR, and the TCRdb table lists in-frame clones only, not all of them. The sample has 120,000 or so clones; about nine tenths are singletons. The sample was blood. All receptors come from a woman aged 18-35 years in good health.

The V and J genes are TRBV30 and TRBJ2-4, with 9 bases matching TRBD2. The CDR3 is 13 amino acids. The V gene end was trimmed by 5 bases and the J gene end by 6 bases; junction bases not matched to a gene: 5. Germline loops: CDR1 GTSNPN, CDR2 SVGIG (reference sequence). The CDR3 DNA is TGTGCCTGGGAGGTGCGGGGGGGAAACATTCAGTACTTC. Translation gives CAWEVRGGNIQYF.

This rearrangement joins TRBV2 to TRBJ2-5, with a possible D match to TRBD2 (5 bases). V was clipped by 2 bases and J by 4 bases, with 17 bases between them. The CDR3 is 16 residues long. Germline V gene data show CDR1 as SNHLY and CDR2 as FYNNEI. The CDR3 loop is CASSERRASAGETQYF. CDR3 bases: TGTGCCAGCAGTGAAAGGCGGGCAAGCGCAGGAGAGACCCAGTACTTC. The full variable domain, its missing parts supplied by reference TRBV2 and TRBJ2-5, is EPEVTQTPSHQVTQMGQEVILRCVPISNHLYFYWYRQILGQKVEFLVSFYNNEISEKSEIFDDQFSVERPDGSNFTLKIRSTKLEDSAMYFCASSERRASAGETQYFGPGTRLLVL.

The rearrangement links TRBV4-2 to TRBJ2-7, with 11 bases aligning to TRBD2. The CDR3 runs to 16 residues. The V gene end was trimmed by 0 bases and the J gene end by 2 bases; junction bases not matched to a gene: 3. CDR1 is LGHNA and CDR2 is YNFKEQ in the germline V gene. The CDR3 DNA sequence: TGTGCCAGCAGCCAAGATTTACTAGCGGGAGCCTACGAGCAGTACTTC. Protein product: CASSQDLLAGAYEQYF.

The genes are TRBV7-6 and TRBJ2-1; 7 nucleotides match TRBD2. This CDR3 has 16 amino acids. Germline values: CDR1 SGHVS, CDR2 FNYEAQ. V was clipped by 3 bases and J by 0 bases; unmatched bases: 5. The CDR3 reads CASSFTERDSYNEQFF. CDR3 nucleotide sequence: TGTGCCAGCAGCTTCACCGAGCGGGACTCCTACAATGAGCAGTTCTTC.

The chain combines TRBV5-6 with TRBJ2-3; D ambiguous. Trimming took off 3 bases at V and 1 base at J, with 15 bases between the two ends. Per the germline V gene, CDR1 is SGHDT and CDR2 is YYEEEE. CDR3 length: 16 amino acids. The CDR3 spells CASSSPLGRGTDTQYF. As DNA, the CDR3 is TGTGCCAGCAGCTCGCCCTTGGGCCGGGGCACAGATACGCAGTATTTT. Together with reference TRBV5-6 and TRBJ2-3, the CDR3 gives the full variable domain: DAGVTQSPTHLIKTRGQQVTLRCSPKSGHDTVSWYQQALGQGPQFIFQYYEEEERQRGNFPDRFSGHQFPNYSSELNVNALLLGDSALYLCASSSPLGRGTDTQYFGPGTRLTVL.

The sample holds one count of this clone. The chain links TRBV5-1 to TRBJ2-3; the match to TRBD2 covers 9 bases. The CDR3 runs 15 residues. Trimming cost V 6 bases and J 5 bases; bases outside gene matches: 10. Germline V gene lookup returns CDR1 SGHRS and CDR2 YFSETQ. The CDR3: CASNVAGGPVDTQYF. CDR3 sequence (DNA): TGCGCCAGCAATGTGGCGGGGGGGCCGGTAGATACGCAGTATTTT.

The chain combines TRBV2 with TRBJ2-2; D is possibly TRBD2 (5 bases). The V end was cut by 8 bases, the J end by 6 bases, with 10 bases between. In germline, CDR1 is SNHLY, CDR2 FYNNEI. The length of the CDR3 is 12 residues. CDR3 in DNA: TGTGCCAGCCTCTCGGGATCCGGGGAGCTGTTTTTT. Encoded protein: CASLSGSGELFF.

The J gene is TRBJ2-5, the V gene TRBV20-1; D not resolved. The V and J ends lost 3 bases and 2 bases respectively, with 7 bases between them. The CDR3 has 12 amino acids. In germline, CDR1 is DFQATT, CDR2 SNEGSKA (reference sequence). In nucleotides, the CDR3 is TGCAGTGCTAGTCAGCGTCAAGAGACCCAGTACTTC. Protein sequence: CSASQRQETQYF.

The chain employs TRBV7-3 and TRBJ2-2, with TRBD1 matching 10 bases. CDR3 length: 17 residues. V gave up 4 bases and J gave up 0 bases; unmatched junction bases: 5. Germline-derived CDR1 and CDR2 are SGHTA and FQGTGA. CDR3 sequence reads: CASSSATGGANTGELFF. CDR3 coding DNA: TGTGCCAGCAGCTCCGCGACAGGGGGCGCGAACACCGGGGAGCTGTTTTTT. The full variable domain, with the rest looked up from reference TRBV7-3 and TRBJ2-2, is GAGVSQTPSNKVTEKGKYVELRCDPISGHTALYWYRQSLGQGPEFLIYFQGTGAADDSGLPNDRFFAVRPEGSVSTLKIQRTERGDSAVYLCASSSATGGANTGELFFGEGSRLTVL.

The chain joins TRBV14 to TRBJ1-4, with a possible D match to TRBD1 (6 bases). CDR3 length: 16 amino acids. Trimming removed 1 base at V and 7 bases at J, with 16 bases between. CDR1 and CDR2 from the germline V gene are SGHDN and FVKESK. CDR3 residues: CASSQVFGQGREKLFF. In DNA form, the CDR3 reads TGTGCCAGCAGCCAAGTTTTCGGGCAGGGGCGTGAAAAACTGTTTTTT.

This sequence joins TRBV19 and TRBJ1-1; D might be TRBD1 (5 bases). V shed 3 bases and J shed 0 bases, with 20 bases lying between them. The germline V gene has CDR1 LNHDA and CDR2 SQIVND (reference sequence). This CDR3 has 18 residues. The CDR3 DNA reads as TGTGCCAGTAGTATTGGGCCTTTTGGGGCAGCCATGAACACTGAAGCTTTCTTT. Its protein is CASSIGPFGAAMNTEAFF.

The V call is TRBV27, the J call TRBJ2-2; D possibly corresponds to TRBD1 (7 bases). Germline V gene data show CDR1 as MNHEY and CDR2 as SMNVEV (reference sequence). This CDR3 spans 16 amino acids. Trimming took off 7 bases at V and 4 bases at J, with 19 bases between the two ends. CDR3 sequence (DNA): TGTGCCAGCATACCTAGGGGGCGGGGTCGCACCGGGGAGCTGTTTTTT. Translation gives CASIPRGRGRTGELFF.

The chain has TRBV28 and TRBJ2-2; the D is unclear. The ends were cut back, 11 bases at V and 0 bases at J, with 7 bases in the middle. Germline loops: CDR1 MDHEN, CDR2 SYDVKM. The CDR3 consists of 12 residues. CDR3 protein: CAVQANTGELFF. As DNA, the CDR3 is TGTGCCGTACAAGCGAACACCGGGGAGCTGTTTTTT.

The CDR3 region is CASSPRNHNQPQHF. The CDR3 DNA is TGCGCCAGCAGTCCCCGGAACCACAATCAGCCCCAGCATTTT. This rearrangement joins TRBV10-2 to TRBJ1-5; D is undetermined. Deletions cut 5 bases from V and 3 bases from J, with 11 bases between. The CDR3 spans 14 residues. Germline loops: CDR1 WSHSY, CDR2 SAAADI.

The rearrangement joins TRBV5-1 to TRBJ2-7; D gene ambiguous. The CDR3 sequence is 14 residues long. Germline values: CDR1 SGHRS, CDR2 YFSETQ. The V and J ends lost 4 bases and 0 bases respectively, with 11 bases between them. CDR3 amino acids: CASSQRPDSYEQYF. DNA of the CDR3: TGCGCCAGCAGCCAAAGACCCGACTCCTACGAGCAGTACTTC.

The rearrangement links TRBV5-1 to TRBJ2-7; the D gene is possibly TRBD2 (6 bases). Trimming pared 0 bases from V and 3 bases from J, leaving 16 bases between. The CDR3 covers 16 residues. Germline V gene sequence: CDR1 SGHRS, CDR2 YFSETQ. The CDR3 reads CASSLGGGLGHYEQYF. DNA of the CDR3: TGCGCCAGCAGCTTGGGGGGAGGACTTGGCCACTACGAGCAGTACTTC.

The chain carries TRBV27 and TRBJ1-5, with TRBD1 as a possible D gene (6 bases). Germline values: CDR1 MNHEY, CDR2 SMNVEV (reference sequence). Trimming took 2 bases from V and 0 from J, leaving 17 bases between them. CDR3 size: 18 residues. In DNA form, the CDR3 reads TGTGCCAGCAGTTTAAGGGGGGAGGTACCCCTTAGCAATCAGCCCCAGCATTTT. Translating it yields CASSLRGEVPLSNQPQHF.

This chain joins TRBV7-2 and TRBJ1-1; possibly TRBD1 for D (5 bases). V lost 2 bases to trimming and J lost 10 bases, with 14 bases between them. CDR3 length: 13 residues. Germline CDR1 is SGHTA and CDR2 is FQGNSA. The CDR3: CASSLIGARGAFF. Written as DNA, the CDR3 is TGTGCCAGCAGCTTAATTGGGGCACGAGGAGCTTTCTTT.

This CDR3 is CASSLGPKSSYEQYF. CDR3 nucleotides: TGTGCCAGCAGCTTAGGACCGAAGAGCTCCTACGAGCAGTACTTC. This sequence joins TRBV11-1 and TRBJ2-7; the D is unclear. This CDR3 region has 15 residues. The V end was cut by 1 base, the J end by 0 bases, with 10 bases between. The V gene's germline CDR1 is SGHAT and CDR2 FQDESV (reference sequence).

The gene calls are TRBV27 and TRBJ2-7, with D perhaps TRBD2 (6 bases). In germline, CDR1 is MNHEY, CDR2 SMNVEV (reference sequence). The CDR3 consists of 15 residues. Trimming pared 2 bases from V and 7 bases from J, leaving 18 bases between. The CDR3 protein is CASSLLGGTAGEQYF. The CDR3 region has the DNA TGTGCCAGCAGTTTACTCGGAGGAACGGCGGGGGAGCAGTACTTC.

The V and J genes are TRBV5-1 and TRBJ2-5; D may be TRBD2 (6 bases). This CDR3 has 22 residues. The germline CDR1 and CDR2 sequences are SGHRS and YFSETQ. The germline V and J ends were trimmed by 2 bases and 2 bases, with 34 bases remaining between them. The CDR3 region has the DNA TGCGCCAGCAGCTTATCCCCTCCGGGCCGAGGTTGGGGCGGGACGGTACAAGAGACCCAGTACTTC. As protein: CASSLSPPGRGWGGTVQETQYF.

In this sample, this clone turned up once. The genes are TRBV5-5 and TRBJ1-3; possible D gene TRBD1, 6 bases. Trimming shortened V by 1 base and J by 1 base, and 9 bases separated the two germline ends. Germline V gene lookup returns CDR1 SGHKS and CDR2 YYEKEE (reference sequence). The CDR3 is 15 amino acids. CDR3: CASSLWDMSGNTIYF. The CDR3 DNA reads TGTGCCAGCAGCTTGTGGGACATGTCTGGAAACACCATATATTTT.

The rearrangement links TRBV20-1 to TRBJ1-1; D remains unclear. CDR3 length equals 11 residues. The V gene lost 6 bases and the J gene lost 7 bases, with 12 bases spanning the gap. From germline, CDR1 is DFQATT and CDR2 SNEGSKA (reference sequence). CDR3 region: CSAEEGFEAFF. The CDR3 bases are TGCAGTGCCGAGGAAGGCTTTGAAGCTTTCTTT.

V usage is TRBV2 and J usage is TRBJ2-7, with unresolved D. V was shortened by 0 bases and J by 1 base, with 10 bases between the two germline ends. This CDR3 contains 15 residues. CDR1 and CDR2 (germline): SNHLY, FYNNEI. The CDR3 loop is CASSEAGVGSYEQYF. CDR3 nucleotides: TGTGCCAGCAGTGAAGCGGGCGTCGGTTCCTACGAGCAGTACTTC.

The genes are TRBV28 and TRBJ1-5; 7 bases match TRBD1. The CDR3 has 12 amino acids. V was clipped by 2 bases and J by 12 bases; unmatched bases: 4. In germline, CDR1 is MDHEN, CDR2 SYDVKM. The CDR3 DNA reads as TGTGCCAGCAGTTTACGTAGGACAGGCCAGCATTTT. Its protein product is CASSLRRTGQHF. The variable domain in full, with the rest retrieved from reference TRBV28 and TRBJ1-5, is DVKVTQSSRYLVKRTGEKVFLECVQDMDHENMFWYRQDPGLGLRLIYFSYDVKMKEKGDIPEGYSVSREKKERFSLILESASTNQTSMYLCASSLRRTGQHFGDGTRLSIL.

The chain combines TRBV5-5 with TRBJ1-1; D is undetermined. Germline lookup yields CDR1 SGHKS and CDR2 YYEKEE (reference sequence). Trimming pared 0 bases from V and 0 bases from J, leaving 6 bases between. The CDR3 is 14 amino acids. The CDR3 spells CASSLDSMNTEAFF. The CDR3 DNA follows: TGTGCCAGCAGCTTGGACAGCATGAACACTGAAGCTTTCTTT.

The chain combines TRBV5-6 with TRBJ2-3; weak D call: TRBD2 (6 bases). The CDR3 has 16 amino acids. With 2 bases removed from V and 0 bases from J, the gap between germline ends came to 13 bases. Germline CDR1 is SGHDT and CDR2 is YYEEEE. This CDR3 is CASSFRPGTSTDTQYF. The CDR3 nucleotides read TGTGCCAGCAGCTTTCGCCCCGGGACTAGCACAGATACGCAGTATTTT.

The rearrangement links TRBV1 to TRBJ2-7. TRBV1 is an annotated pseudogene. The CDR3 has 13 residues. CDR3 in DNA: TGCACCAGCAGCCCCCCCCTACACGGCGAGCAGTACTTC. It is translated as CTSSPPLHGEQYF.

V is TRBV24-1 and J is TRBJ2-2; no clear D. Germline CDR1 is KGHDR and CDR2 is SFDVKD. V shed 3 bases and J shed 1 base, with 8 bases lying between them. The CDR3 is 15 residues long. The CDR3 region has the DNA TGTGCCACCAGTGATCCTCGGGTGAACACCGGGGAGCTGTTTTTT. Residues: CATSDPRVNTGELFF.

The chain couples TRBV10-3 to TRBJ1-1; tentatively, D is TRBD1 (6 bases). This CDR3 is built from 16 residues. Germline V gives CDR1 ENHRY, CDR2 SYGVKD. V lost 3 bases, J lost 6 bases, and 20 bases lay in between. The CDR3 DNA sequence: TGTGCCATCAGTGAACAAAAATCCCTACAGGGTTCTGAAGCTTTCTTT. It translates to CAISEQKSLQGSEAFF.

The rearrangement links TRBV2 to TRBJ2-7; D could derive from TRBD1 or TRBD2 (7 bases each). The germline V and J ends were trimmed by 10 bases and 7 bases, with 29 bases remaining between them. Germline V gene lookup returns CDR1 SNHLY and CDR2 FYNNEI. The CDR3 has 16 amino acids. CDR3 DNA: TGTGCCATTCTCGGGGACACAGGGGAGGGGGCTACGGAGCAGTACTTC. This sequence encodes CAILGDTGEGATEQYF.

V usage is TRBV4-2 and J usage is TRBJ1-5; the match to TRBD1 covers 8 bases. The CDR3 is made up of 16 amino acids. In germline, CDR1 is LGHNA, CDR2 YNFKEQ. V dropped 4 bases and J dropped 0; count of bases not matched to a gene: 5. The CDR3 is CASSPQGDHSNQPQHF. In DNA, the CDR3 is TGTGCCAGCAGCCCACAGGGGGACCATAGCAATCAGCCCCAGCATTTT.